The clone carrying this TCR beta chain was seen more than once but under ten times. What it recognizes is unknown. A sample-barcoded 5' primer and a J-beta primer mix were used in a second PCR of about 7 to 12 cycles. Carrying 12 random nucleotides, a template-switch adaptor labeled each individual cDNA molecule. One entry per CDR3 protein results from TCRdb running MiXCR on the 5' RACE reads. The table includes hundreds of thousands of distinct CDR3 sequences, roughly 25% detected once. These data originate in a study of blood T cells in healthy people across ages. Notes on the study in general: TCR beta diversity was tightly associated with the proportion of naive T cells. Observed TCR beta diversity per million T cells went down as age went up. This fall followed a roughly linear course with age.

The V and J ends lost 4 bases and 8 bases respectively, with 20 bases between them. This CDR3 is 16 amino acids long. Per germline, CDR1 MGHRA and CDR2 YSYEKL. This sample was shared with a second study, whose subject was T cells of mothers and their children.

The chain uses TRBV4-1 and TRBJ1-4; no definite D call. The sequence came from a boy aged 5-17 years in good health. What was sequenced was blood. The CDR3 reads CASSRIDRALEEKLFF. The CDR3 DNA is TGCGCCAGCAGCCGAATAGACCGGGCGCTTGAGGAAAAACTGTTTTTT.